These 13 T cell receptor beta chains were sequenced from one sample in a study of beta chain features in type 1 diabetes. Expressed TCRB transcripts were sequenced after all isolated RNA was converted to cDNA. Only in-frame clones appear in the TCRdb table, and some are missing; sequencing was by immunoSEQ multiplex PCR. The sample records about 130,000 clones, about a tenth being singletons. Sequencing was performed on central memory CD4+ T cells from blood. The receptors originated from a man aged 18 to 30 in good health.

The rearrangement links TRBV28 to TRBJ2-7; the D is unclear. The CDR3 runs 11 residues. V was pared by 6 bases and J by 4 bases, with 7 bases between. Germline loops: CDR1 MDHEN, CDR2 SYDVKM. CDR3 nucleotide sequence: TGTGCCAGCAGCCTTAATTACGAGCAGTACTTC. Residues: CASSLNYEQYF.

This clone was observed a few times. The chain recombines TRBV5-1 with TRBJ2-3, with 11 bases identical to TRBD1. The trim removed 0 bases at V and 1 base at J, leaving 10 bases unmatched. The CDR3 consists of 19 residues. The germline gives CDR1 SGHRS, CDR2 YFSETQ. The CDR3 sequence: CASSLVSLGGQGGTDTQYF. The CDR3, as DNA: TGCGCCAGCAGCTTGGTCTCCTTAGGGGGACAGGGGGGCACAGATACGCAGTATTTT.

This clone was seen at least ten times. This rearrangement joins TRBV9 to TRBJ2-7; D is ambiguous. Trimming left V 4 bases short and J 0 bases short, with 8 bases between. The germline CDR1 and CDR2 sequences are SGDLS and YYNGEE. The CDR3 sequence is 13 residues long. CDR3 sequence: CASSPSSSYEQYF. The CDR3 nucleotides read TGTGCCAGCAGCCCTTCGTCCTCCTACGAGCAGTACTTC.

This clone turned up a few times. This rearrangement joins TRBV7-9 to TRBJ1-2, with D unclear. There are 12 residues in the CDR3. Trimming pared 4 bases from V and 7 bases from J, leaving 10 bases between. Germline CDR1 and CDR2: SEHNR and FQNEAQ (reference sequence). The chain's CDR3 is CASSSWAGGYTF. The CDR3 DNA sequence: TGTGCCAGCAGCTCCTGGGCTGGTGGCTACACCTTC.

The rearrangement joins TRBV6-6 to TRBJ2-2; 11 bases are shared with TRBD1. The J segment lost 11 bases and the V segment lost 8 bases, leaving 4 bases of the junction unmatched. Per germline, CDR1 MNHNY and CDR2 SVGAGI (reference sequence). The CDR3 contains 12 residues. The CDR3 nucleotides read TGTGCCAGCGGACGGACAGGGGGCGAGCTGTTTTTT. Amino acid sequence: CASGRTGGELFF.

This clone appeared once. The J gene is TRBJ2-2, the V gene TRBV4-1, with D perhaps matching TRBD1 (5 bases). The CDR3 spans 17 residues. Trimming took off 1 base at V and 5 bases at J, with 17 bases between the two ends. Looked up from germline, CDR1 is MGHRA and CDR2 is YSYEKL. The CDR3 region has the DNA TGCGCCAGCAGCCAAGTGGATTTGGGGCTACTGACCGGGGAGCTGTTTTTT. Protein: CASSQVDLGLLTGELFF.

The rearrangement joins TRBV11-2 to TRBJ1-2; possible D gene TRBD1, 6 bases. The CDR3 contains 13 residues. V was cut by 5 bases and J by 8 bases, with 15 bases left in between. The germline V gene has CDR1 SGHAT and CDR2 FQNNGV. The CDR3 here is CASSLGGASGYTF. The CDR3 DNA reads TGTGCCAGCAGCCTGGGGGGGGCAAGCGGCTACACCTTC.

This clone was picked up a small number of times. This chain joins TRBV13 and TRBJ2-7, with TRBD1 matching over 9 bases. The CDR3 has 15 residues. The V and J ends lost 4 bases and 1 base, in that order; junction bases with no gene match: 5. Germline CDR1 and CDR2: PRHDT and FYEKMQ (reference sequence). The CDR3 bases are TGTGCCAGCAGCTCGGACAGGGGCAGATCCTACGAGCAGTACTTC. As protein: CASSSDRGRSYEQYF. The full variable domain, its missing parts supplied by reference TRBV13 and TRBJ2-7, is AAGVIQSPRHLIKEKRETATLKCYPIPRHDTVYWYQQGPGQDPQFLISFYEKMQSDKGSIPDRFSAQQFSDYHSELNMSSLELGDSALYFCASSSDRGRSYEQYFGPGTRLTVT.

The chain couples TRBV18 to TRBJ2-1; tentative D call: TRBD1 (6 bases). From germline, CDR1 is KGHSH and CDR2 LQKENI. This CDR3 has 14 amino acids. The V and J ends lost 5 bases and 6 bases respectively, with 14 bases between them. In DNA form, the CDR3 reads TGTGCCAGCTCATCGTTAACAGGGAGCAATGAGCAGTTCTTC. Encoded protein: CASSSLTGSNEQFF.

The chain employs TRBV9 and TRBJ2-2, with D maybe TRBD1 (5 bases). The CDR3 consists of 17 residues. Germline values: CDR1 SGDLS, CDR2 YYNGEE. V was cut by 0 bases and J by 0 bases, with 12 bases left in between. The CDR3 nucleotides are TGTGCCAGCAGCGTAGGTCCCAGGGCCGCGAACACCGGGGAGCTGTTTTTT. Translating gives CASSVGPRAANTGELFF. The full variable domain, its missing parts supplied by reference TRBV9 and TRBJ2-2, is DSGVTQTPKHLITATGQRVTLRCSPRSGDLSVYWYQQSLDQGLQFLIQYYNGEERAKGNILERFSAQQFPDLHSELNLSSLELGDSALYFCASSVGPRAANTGELFFGEGSRLTVL.

This clone was counted a few times. This chain links TRBV6-5 with TRBJ2-7, with no clear D. There are 13 residues in the CDR3. The V and J ends lost 4 bases and 5 bases respectively, with 12 bases between them. Germline loops: CDR1 MNHEY, CDR2 SVGAGI. CDR3 in amino acids: CASSSPGSHEQYF. CDR3 DNA: TGTGCCAGCAGTTCCCCGGGTTCCCACGAGCAGTACTTC.

This clone was seen only a few times. The V gene is TRBV18, the J gene TRBJ2-7, with TRBD1 identical over 9 bases. J gave up 2 bases and V 2 bases, and 7 bases lay outside the gene matches. Germline-derived CDR1 and CDR2 are KGHSH and LQKENI. The CDR3 has 16 amino acids. This chain's CDR3 is CASSPYPGQGPYEQYF. In nucleotides, the CDR3 is TGTGCCAGCTCACCATACCCGGGACAGGGTCCCTACGAGCAGTACTTC.

This clone came up a few times. This chain joins TRBV5-1 and TRBJ1-3; D remains ambiguous. The CDR3 contains 15 residues. CDR1 is SGHRS, CDR2 YFSETQ, per germline. The V end was cut by 3 bases, the J end by 0 bases, with 10 bases between. CDR3 amino acids: CASSSGLLSGNTIYF. The CDR3 region has the DNA TGCGCCAGCAGCTCAGGACTCCTCTCTGGAAACACCATATATTTT.